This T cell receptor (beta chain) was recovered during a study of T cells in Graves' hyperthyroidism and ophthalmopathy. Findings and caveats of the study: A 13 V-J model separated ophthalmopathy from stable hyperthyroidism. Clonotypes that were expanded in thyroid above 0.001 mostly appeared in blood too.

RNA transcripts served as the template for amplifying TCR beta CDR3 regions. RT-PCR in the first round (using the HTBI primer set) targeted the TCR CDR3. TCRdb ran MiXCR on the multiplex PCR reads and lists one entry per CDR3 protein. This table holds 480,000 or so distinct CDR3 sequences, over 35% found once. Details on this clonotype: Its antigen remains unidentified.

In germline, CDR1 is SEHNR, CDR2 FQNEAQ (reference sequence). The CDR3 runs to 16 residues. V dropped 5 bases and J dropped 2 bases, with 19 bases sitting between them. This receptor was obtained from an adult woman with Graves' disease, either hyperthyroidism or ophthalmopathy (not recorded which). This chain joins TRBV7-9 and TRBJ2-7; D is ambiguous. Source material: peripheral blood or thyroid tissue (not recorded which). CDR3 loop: CASSLSRISSPYEQYF. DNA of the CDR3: TGTGCCAGCAGCCTATCAAGGATTTCGAGCCCCTACGAGCAGTACTTC.